These 12 T cell receptor beta chains were sequenced from one sample in a study of blood T cell repertoires in COVID-19. Sequencing was performed with immunoSEQ multiplex PCR; in TCRdb, only in-frame clones are kept and a portion is missing. The top ten hold over 6% of the sample, which has about 68,000 clones, about 86% seen once. The sequenced sample consisted of peripheral blood. The receptors were sampled from a man at least 80 years old with COVID-19, enrolled during active disease.

This clone was counted between two and nine times. The chain carries TRBV28 and TRBJ2-2; perhaps TRBD1 as D (6 bases). Germline-derived CDR1 and CDR2 are MDHEN and SYDVKM. Trimming left V 8 bases short and J 6 bases short, with 16 bases between. This CDR3 is built from 14 residues. The CDR3 DNA follows: TGTGCCAGCTGGGGGCTCAAAGGAGCCGGGGAGCTGTTTTTT. Protein sequence: CASWGLKGAGELFF.

The rearrangement uses TRBV7-9 and TRBJ2-2, with a weak D call TRBD2 (6 bases). The CDR3 length is 15 residues. Germline assignment: CDR1 SEHNR and CDR2 FQNEAQ (reference sequence). V was pared by 5 bases and J by 5 bases, with 15 bases between. The CDR3 DNA is TGTGCCAGCAGCCTATACAGAGGAGGGACCGGGGAGCTGTTTTTT. This gives the protein CASSLYRGGTGELFF.

The V call is TRBV4-1, the J call TRBJ1-2; D possibly corresponds to TRBD1 (6 bases). This CDR3 spans 14 amino acids. Trimming cost V 4 bases and J 5 bases, with 14 bases left between them. Germline CDR1 is MGHRA and CDR2 is YSYEKL. The CDR3 loop reads CASSLYAGQYGYTF. In nucleotides, the CDR3 is TGCGCCAGCAGCCTCTACGCCGGACAGTATGGCTACACCTTC.

This rearrangement joins TRBV7-9 to TRBJ1-2, with 8 nucleotides matching TRBD1. Germline V CDR1 and CDR2: SEHNR, FQNEAQ (reference sequence). V shed 5 bases and J 6 bases; nucleotides not matched to a gene: 14. The CDR3 sequence is 16 residues long. This chain's CDR3 is CASSIGQGNEGDGYTF. The CDR3 DNA reads as TGTGCCAGCAGCATCGGACAGGGCAACGAAGGAGATGGCTACACCTTC.

J is TRBJ2-7 and V is TRBV19; 7 bases align to TRBD2. Germline trimming cut 7 bases from V and 6 bases from J; bases unmatched to any gene: 9. Germline CDR1 and CDR2: LNHDA and SQIVND (reference sequence). This CDR3 region has 13 residues. Written as DNA, the CDR3 is TGTGCCAGTACAGCGAGCGGGGTAGGCGAGCAGTACTTC. It specifies CASTASGVGEQYF.

The V and J genes are TRBV7-6 and TRBJ2-7; 12 bases fit TRBD1. V lost 5 bases to trimming and J lost 7 bases; unmatched junction nucleotides: 12. Germline V gives CDR1 SGHVS, CDR2 FNYEAQ. The CDR3 runs 16 residues. The CDR3 sequence: CASSPYQGQGALEQYF. CDR3 sequence (DNA): TGTGCCAGCAGCCCTTACCAGGGACAGGGGGCGTTAGAGCAGTACTTC.

This chain uses TRBV11-3 with TRBJ1-4, with 8 positions matching TRBD1. Losses at the gene ends were 6 bases for V and 6 bases for J; bases not matched to a gene: 3. Germline-derived CDR1 and CDR2 are SGHNT and YENEEA. CDR3 length: 13 residues. CDR3 region: CASSVTGDEKLFF. CDR3 bases: TGTGCCAGCAGTGTGACAGGGGATGAAAAACTGTTTTTT.

The chain has TRBV5-1 and TRBJ2-7, with 9 nucleotides matching TRBD2. V dropped 0 bases and J dropped 2; count of bases not matched to a gene: 3. This CDR3 region has 15 residues. The germline gives CDR1 SGHRS, CDR2 YFSETQ. CDR3 in amino acids: CASSLVSSGAYEQYF. In DNA, the CDR3 is TGCGCCAGCAGCTTGGTGTCTAGCGGGGCCTACGAGCAGTACTTC.

This chain uses TRBV6-2 or TRBV6-3 with TRBJ1-1; unclear D gene. This CDR3 has 15 residues. Per the germline V gene, CDR1 is MNHEY and CDR2 is SVGEGT. Trimming removed 0 bases from V and 2 bases from J, with 10 bases in between. The CDR3 coding sequence is TGTGCCAGCAGTTACTCAGCGGTGCTCAACACTGAAGCTTTCTTT. It specifies CASSYSAVLNTEAFF.

The chain joins TRBV2 to TRBJ1-5, with 7 nucleotides matching TRBD1. This CDR3 region has 16 residues. The V gene's germline CDR1 is SNHLY and CDR2 FYNNEI. The V and J ends lost 6 bases and 1 base, in that order; junction bases with no gene match: 9. The CDR3, as DNA: TGTGCCAGCAGCTACCGGGACAGTCGCAGCAATCAGCCCCAGCATTTT. It yields the protein CASSYRDSRSNQPQHF.

The chain joins TRBV6-6 to TRBJ2-7, with TRBD2 matching over 7 bases. The CDR3 runs to 12 residues. J lost 7 bases, V lost 10 bases, and 10 bases had no gene match. Germline V gene sequence: CDR1 MNHNY, CDR2 SVGAGI (reference sequence). CDR3 sequence (DNA): TGTGCCATCAGGTCCGGGGGGTGGGAGCAGTACTTC. This translates into CAIRSGGWEQYF.

The gene calls are TRBV18 and TRBJ1-1; D ambiguous. The germline V and J ends were trimmed by 3 bases and 7 bases, with 18 bases remaining between them. The CDR3 is 15 amino acids. Germline CDR1 and CDR2: KGHSH and LQKENI. CDR3 in amino acids: CASSPTGIPEGEAFF. CDR3 bases: TGTGCCAGCTCACCTACCGGGATTCCCGAGGGTGAAGCTTTCTTT.